These 30 T cell receptor beta chains were all obtained from the same sample, sequenced in a study of T-cell memory formation after mild COVID-19. MiXCR was run by TCRdb on the 5' RACE reads, yielding one entry per CDR3 protein. The sample carries approximately 250,000 distinct CDR3 sequences, roughly 15% recorded once. The sequencing sample was made of PBMCs or a T cell subset sorted from them (not recorded which). These receptors were obtained from an adult woman who had mild COVID-19 (a few samples of this study predate the infection). Cell type and time point are not known.

This clonotype was seen only a few times. This chain uses TRBV12-3 or TRBV12-4 with TRBJ1-1; 10 bases match TRBD1. The CDR3 totals 16 residues. V dropped 6 bases and J dropped 10; count of bases not matched to a gene: 17. DNA of the CDR3: TGTGCCAGCAGCTGGACAGGGGGAAAAGCCAAACCCGGAGCTTTCTTT. This codes for CASSWTGGKAKPGAFF.

This clonotype has just a few counts. The V gene is TRBV24-1, the J gene TRBJ2-7; D not certain. V was cut by 0 bases and J by 3 bases, with 8 bases left in between. The CDR3 is made up of 14 amino acids. The germline gives CDR1 KGHDR, CDR2 SFDVKD. CDR3 amino acids: CATSDLRTGYEQYF. Written as DNA, the CDR3 is TGTGCCACCAGTGATTTGCGAACGGGCTACGAGCAGTACTTC.

V gene TRBV9 combines with J gene TRBJ2-5; the D gene is possibly TRBD1 (5 bases). The CDR3 spans 14 residues. V lost 0 bases and J 5 bases, leaving 11 bases between the germline ends. Germline V CDR1 and CDR2: SGDLS, YYNGEE. The CDR3 is CASSVVGRAETQYF. In nucleotides, the CDR3 is TGTGCCAGCAGCGTAGTCGGCAGGGCGGAGACCCAGTACTTC.

This chain joins TRBV12-3 or TRBV12-4 and TRBJ2-1, with 7 positions matching TRBD2. The V and J ends lost 3 bases and 6 bases, in that order; junction bases with no gene match: 11. The CDR3 length is 16 residues. The CDR3 reads CASSFMGGTAVNEQFF. The CDR3 nucleotides read TGTGCCAGCAGTTTTATGGGAGGGACTGCAGTCAATGAGCAGTTCTTC.

The chain combines TRBV6-2 or TRBV6-3 with TRBJ1-1; 8 nucleotides match TRBD1. Trimming took 4 bases from V and 7 from J; bases not matched to a gene: 17. The germline gives CDR1 MNHEY, CDR2 SVGEGT. This CDR3 is built from 17 residues. CDR3 sequence reads: CASSSFRQGTVAFEAFF. The CDR3 bases are TGTGCCAGCAGTTCGTTCAGACAGGGGACGGTAGCTTTTGAAGCTTTCTTT.

Of note for this clonotype: Sequence at one end of the junction differs from germline and may be a read error. The genes are TRBV12-3 or TRBV12-4 and TRBJ1-1, with D hard to call. This CDR3 comprises 12 residues. The CDR3 sequence is CASSLTLATLLF. The DNA for the CDR3 is TGTGCCAGCAGTCTTACTTTGGCGACCCTTCTCTTT.

The table lists this clonotype with a few counts. This chain joins TRBV24-1 and TRBJ2-7; TRBD2 is a possible D gene (6 bases). CDR1 is KGHDR and CDR2 is SFDVKD in the germline V gene. Deletions cut 6 bases from V and 5 bases from J, with 10 bases between. This CDR3 is built from 12 residues. The CDR3 region is CATSSAGNEQYF. The CDR3, as DNA: TGTGCCACCAGTAGTGCGGGAAACGAGCAGTACTTC.

The chain joins TRBV12-3 or TRBV12-4 to TRBJ1-5; the D gene is possibly TRBD1 (6 bases). The CDR3 has 16 amino acids. Between the trimmed V and J ends, which lost 4 bases and 4 bases, there was a span of 17 bases. The CDR3 protein is CASSSPGAATNQPQHF. In nucleotides, the CDR3 is TGTGCCAGCAGTTCCCCGGGGGCAGCAACTAATCAGCCCCAGCATTTT.

This chain links TRBV9 with TRBJ1-2; D remains unclear. Germline loops: CDR1 SGDLS, CDR2 YYNGEE. The CDR3 covers 12 residues. Trimming pared 0 bases from V and 5 bases from J, leaving 5 bases between. The CDR3 is CASSVDQYGYTF. For the CDR3, the DNA is TGTGCCAGCAGCGTAGATCAGTATGGCTACACCTTC.

V and J are TRBV18 and TRBJ2-7; 9 nucleotides align to TRBD1. J lost 2 bases, V lost 2 bases, and 10 bases had no gene match. The CDR3 totals 17 residues. Germline CDR1 reads KGHSH; CDR2 reads LQKENI. The CDR3: CASSPRTGAERTYEQYF. In DNA form, the CDR3 reads TGTGCCAGCTCACCAAGGACAGGGGCGGAGAGAACCTACGAGCAGTACTTC.

This clonotype came up many times. This chain links TRBV20-1 with TRBJ2-1; a weak D match, TRBD2 (6 bases). The CDR3 consists of 15 residues. Germline-derived CDR1 and CDR2 are DFQATT and SNEGSKA (reference sequence). V was trimmed by 6 bases and J by 2 bases, leaving 17 bases between them. The CDR3 coding sequence is TGCAGTGCGTGGAGGGCCGATGGGGCCTACAATGAGCAGTTCTTC. This codes for CSAWRADGAYNEQFF.

The chain employs TRBV9 and TRBJ2-5; 10 bases are a match to TRBD2. The CDR3 runs to 14 residues. V gave up 1 base and J gave up 5 bases; unmatched junction bases: 2. Germline V gene lookup returns CDR1 SGDLS and CDR2 YYNGEE. The DNA for the CDR3 is TGTGCCAGCAGCGTACTAGCGGGAGTGGAGACCCAGTACTTC. Its translation: CASSVLAGVETQYF. The full variable domain, with the rest looked up from reference TRBV9 and TRBJ2-5, is DSGVTQTPKHLITATGQRVTLRCSPRSGDLSVYWYQQSLDQGLQFLIQYYNGEERAKGNILERFSAQQFPDLHSELNLSSLELGDSALYFCASSVLAGVETQYFGPGTRLLVL.

CDR3 sequence reads: CASIRQGRNYGYTF. CDR3 nucleotide sequence: TGTGCCAGTATCCGACAGGGTAGAAACTATGGCTACACCTTC. This chain joins TRBV19 and TRBJ1-2, with 7 bases fitting TRBD1. There are 14 residues in the CDR3. V was clipped by 7 bases and J by 2 bases; unmatched bases: 7. Looked up from germline, CDR1 is LNHDA and CDR2 is SQIVND (reference sequence).

The table lists this clonotype with many counts. The chain uses TRBV2 and TRBJ2-7, with D uncertain. The CDR3 is made up of 13 amino acids. V shed 6 bases and J shed 0 bases, with 9 bases lying between them. CDR1 and CDR2 from the germline V gene are SNHLY and FYNNEI. CDR3 nucleotides: TGTGCCAGCAGGGACGGGCCCTCCTACGAGCAGTACTTC. Its protein product is CASRDGPSYEQYF. Variable domain in full (rest from reference TRBV2 and TRBJ2-7): EPEVTQTPSHQVTQMGQEVILRCVPISNHLYFYWYRQILGQKVEFLVSFYNNEISEKSEIFDDQFSVERPDGSNFTLKIRSTKLEDSAMYFCASRDGPSYEQYFGPGTRLTVT.

V usage is TRBV7-3 and J usage is TRBJ1-1, with TRBD1 as a possible D gene (6 bases). Germline V gene data show CDR1 as SGHTA and CDR2 as FQGTGA. The V gene lost 5 bases and the J gene lost 0 bases, with 13 bases spanning the gap. This CDR3 contains 15 residues. CDR3 nucleotide sequence: TGTGCCAGCAGCCCGCGGCAGGGGATGAACACTGAAGCTTTCTTT. Protein product: CASSPRQGMNTEAFF.

This clonotype was detected only a few times. This chain links TRBV29-1 with TRBJ2-1; 7 nucleotides agree with TRBD1. The V segment lost 4 bases and the J segment 6 bases; nucleotides outside the gene matches: 9. CDR3 length: 14 amino acids. Germline V gene lookup returns CDR1 SQVTM and CDR2 ANQGSEA. In nucleotides, the CDR3 is TGCAGCGTTGCGGGGCCCACAGGGGTCAATGAGCAGTTCTTC. It encodes CSVAGPTGVNEQFF.

This clonotype was observed at least ten times. This chain connects TRBV20-1 to TRBJ2-7; tentatively, D is TRBD1 (6 bases). Trimming removed 3 bases at V and 1 base at J, with 13 bases between. The CDR3 runs to 14 residues. Germline V lookup: CDR1 DFQATT, CDR2 SNEGSKA (reference sequence). The CDR3 region has the DNA TGCAGTGCTAGGAGGGCAGGGGTGTCCTACGAGCAGTACTTC. This gives the protein CSARRAGVSYEQYF.

In this sample, this clonotype turned up a few times. This chain connects TRBV10-3 to TRBJ2-3, with TRBD2 matching over 10 bases. Germline V CDR1 and CDR2: ENHRY, SYGVKD. Germline trimming cut 5 bases from V and 6 bases from J; bases unmatched to any gene: 11. The CDR3 covers 16 residues. Here the CDR3 DNA reads TGTGCCATCAGTAACAGCGGGGGGGGATTCGCGGATACGCAGTATTTT. It codes for CAISNSGGGFADTQYF.

This clonotype was observed at least ten times. The chain recombines TRBV20-1 with TRBJ2-3; 10 bases align to TRBD2. This CDR3 has 18 residues. The germline V gene encodes CDR1 DFQATT and CDR2 SNEGSKA (reference sequence). V lost 6 bases and J lost 2; bases outside the gene matches: 17. This CDR3 reads CSATPPGTSAGYTDTQYF. DNA for the CDR3: TGCAGTGCAACCCCCCCCGGGACTAGCGCGGGATACACAGATACGCAGTATTTT.

This clonotype occurred a few times. The gene calls are TRBV6-5 and TRBJ2-1, with no clear D. This CDR3 has 16 residues. Trimming removed 2 bases from V and 0 bases from J, with 11 bases in between. The V gene's germline CDR1 is MNHEY and CDR2 SVGAGI. Here the CDR3 DNA reads TGTGCCAGCAGTTACAAAGGGTATGACTCCTACAATGAGCAGTTCTTC. Translation: CASSYKGYDSYNEQFF.

This clonotype was counted only a few times. V gene TRBV18 combines with J gene TRBJ1-2; D remains ambiguous. The V gene lost 3 bases and the J gene lost 8 bases, with 10 bases spanning the gap. CDR3 size: 12 residues. Germline CDR1 is KGHSH and CDR2 is LQKENI. In DNA form, the CDR3 reads TGTGCCAGCTCACCTGACCAAAGGGGCTACACCTTC. As protein: CASSPDQRGYTF.

A few counts support this clonotype. The V gene is TRBV5-4, the J gene TRBJ1-1; D unresolved. Germline V gene lookup returns CDR1 SGHNT and CDR2 YYREEE (reference sequence). Trimming cost V 1 base and J 10 bases, with 11 bases left between them. The CDR3 extends over 12 amino acids. The CDR3 here is CASSLIGVGAFF. CDR3 nucleotide sequence: TGTGCCAGCAGCTTGATCGGCGTAGGAGCTTTCTTT.

The CDR3 DNA reads TGTGCCAGCAGTTACTCCCAATTCAAGCAGAATTCACCCCTCCACTTT. Translation gives CASSYSQFKQNSPLHF. V gene TRBV6-5 combines with J gene TRBJ1-6; D gene ambiguous. Trimming removed 0 bases at V and 7 bases at J, with 13 bases between. Germline values: CDR1 MNHEY, CDR2 SVGAGI. This CDR3 comprises 16 residues.

This clonotype was observed a handful of times. The rearrangement joins TRBV24-1 to TRBJ2-2, with unresolved D. The CDR3 is 16 amino acids. The germline CDR1 and CDR2 sequences are KGHDR and SFDVKD. V shed 9 bases and J shed 2 bases, with 18 bases lying between them. CDR3 sequence reads: CATSDPRSANTGELFF. DNA of the CDR3: TGTGCCACCTCTGACCCCCGATCAGCCAACACCGGGGAGCTGTTTTTT.

This clonotype has a count of ten or more. The genes are TRBV12-3 or TRBV12-4 and TRBJ2-5, with 14 bases fitting TRBD2. The CDR3 runs to 16 residues. V lost 5 bases, J lost 1 base, and 3 bases stayed unmatched. The CDR3 region has the DNA TGTGCCAGCAGTCTAGGACTAGCGGGGGGCCAAGAGACCCAGTACTTC. Its protein product is CASSLGLAGGQETQYF.

This clonotype was observed many times. V usage is TRBV5-4 and J usage is TRBJ2-1; D unresolved. The CDR3 is 13 residues long. Germline V gene sequence: CDR1 SGHNT, CDR2 YYREEE (reference sequence). The V end lost 2 bases, the J end lost 4 bases, and 7 bases lay between the germline ends. This chain's CDR3 is CASSLRPYNEQFF. CDR3 coding DNA: TGTGCCAGCAGCTTACGACCGTACAATGAGCAGTTCTTC.

This clonotype has a handful of counts. J is TRBJ1-6 and V is TRBV6-1, with TRBD1 as a possible D gene (5 bases). The CDR3 contains 15 residues. Deletions cut 8 bases from V and 4 bases from J, with 15 bases between. Germline CDR1 MNHNS, CDR2 SASEGT. CDR3 nucleotides: TGTGCCAGCCGGGGGTCAGCCACATATAATTCACCCCTCCACTTT. Residues: CASRGSATYNSPLHF.

The J gene is TRBJ2-1, the V gene TRBV24-1, with 12 bases matching TRBD1. CDR1 and CDR2 from the germline V gene are KGHDR and SFDVKD. This CDR3 has 13 residues. V lost 4 bases, J lost 14 bases, and 5 bases stayed unmatched. This CDR3 reads CATSDQGQGAKFF. Written as DNA, the CDR3 is TGTGCCACCAGTGACCAGGGACAGGGGGCTAAGTTCTTC.

This sequence joins TRBV29-1 and TRBJ2-7, with D possibly matching TRBD1 (5 bases). From germline, CDR1 is SQVTM and CDR2 ANQGSEA. This CDR3 contains 12 residues. V shed 7 bases and J shed 9 bases, with 19 bases lying between them. The CDR3 DNA reads TGCAGCGCTCTTTCACAGGTCTCGGGGCAGTACTTC. It codes for CSALSQVSGQYF.

The rearrangement uses TRBV30 and TRBJ2-7; D not certain. This CDR3 is built from 11 residues. CDR1 is GTSNPN and CDR2 is SVGIG in the germline V gene (reference sequence). The germline V and J ends were trimmed by 2 bases and 2 bases, with 4 bases remaining between them. Here the CDR3 DNA reads TGTGCCTGGAGTCTACCCTACGAGCAGTACTTC. This encodes CAWSLPYEQYF.